Here is one T cell receptor (beta chain) with its context. Its antigen is still unknown. The data were taken from a study of identical twins. Notes on the study in general: There is a chance that invariant MAIT and iNKT cells partially muddied zero-insertion analyses.

In TCRdb, the 5' RACE reads were re-called with MiXCR into one record per CDR3 protein. The sample has 540,000 or so distinct CDR3 sequences; about a fifth are singletons. These same records also appear under a second study, on yellow fever vaccine responses in identical twins.

This TCR came from a woman under 30 in good health. Sequencing was performed on CD4+ T cells sorted from blood.

The CDR3 region is CSAPGARASEQFF. The CDR3 nucleotides are TGCAGTGCCCCCGGGGCCAGGGCCTCTGAGCAGTTCTTC. The J gene is TRBJ2-1, the V gene TRBV20-1; D assignment may be TRBD1 or TRBD2 (5 bases each). The CDR3 covers 13 residues. The V and J ends lost 6 bases and 9 bases respectively, with 18 bases between them. Germline V gene lookup returns CDR1 DFQATT and CDR2 SNEGSKA (reference sequence).